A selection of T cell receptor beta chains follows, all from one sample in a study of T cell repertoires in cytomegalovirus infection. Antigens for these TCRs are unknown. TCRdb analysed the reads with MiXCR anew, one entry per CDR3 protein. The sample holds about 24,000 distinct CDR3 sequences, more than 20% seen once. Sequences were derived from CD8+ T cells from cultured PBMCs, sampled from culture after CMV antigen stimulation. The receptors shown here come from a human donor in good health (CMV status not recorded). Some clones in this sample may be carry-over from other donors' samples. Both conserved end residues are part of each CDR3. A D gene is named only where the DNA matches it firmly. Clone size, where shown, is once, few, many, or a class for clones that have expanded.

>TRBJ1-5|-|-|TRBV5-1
TGCGCCAGCAGCTTGGGCGGGGGATATCAGCCCCAGCATTTT
CASSLGGGYQPQHF
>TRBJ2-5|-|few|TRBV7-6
TGTGCCAGCAGCTTAGGTCCCAGTGCTTCGGGTGAGACCCAGTACTTC
CASSLGPSASGETQYF
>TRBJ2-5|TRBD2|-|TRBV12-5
TGTGCTAGTGGTTTGTCCTCGGCGGGGGGGCAAGAGACCCAGTACTTC
CASGLSSAGGQETQYF
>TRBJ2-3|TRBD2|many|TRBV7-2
TGTGCCAGCAGCTTTAGGGAGCGGGGGGCCGATACGCAGTATTTT
CASSFRERGADTQYF
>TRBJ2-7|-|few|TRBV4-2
TGTGCCAGCAGCCAAGATTCGGGGACAAGACTCTACGAGCAGTACTTC
CASSQDSGTRLYEQYF
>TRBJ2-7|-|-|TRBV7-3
TGTGCCAGCAGCCACAGGGCCTACGAGCAGTACTTC
CASSHRAYEQYF
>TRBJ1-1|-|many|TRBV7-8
TGTGCCAGCAGCCCCCGCGAGGGGAGACACACTGAAGCTTTCTTT
CASSPREGRHTEAFF
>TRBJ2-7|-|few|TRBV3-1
TGTGCCAGCAGCCCAACGGACTACTACGAGCAGTACTTC
CASSPTDYYEQYF
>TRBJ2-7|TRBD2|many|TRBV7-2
TGTGCCAGCAGTCTGACTAGCGGGGGGGCAATGCGCGAGCAGTACTTC
CASSLTSGGAMREQYF
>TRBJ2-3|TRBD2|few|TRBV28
TGTGCCAGCAGTTTGGCCGTTAGCGGGGGGTTCACAGATACGCAGTATTTT
CASSLAVSGGFTDTQYF
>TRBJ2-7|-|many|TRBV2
TGTGCCAGCAGTCCCGGGGCGGACGAGCAGTACTTC
CASSPGADEQYF
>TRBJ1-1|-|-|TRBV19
TGTGCCAGCCGGTTCTCCGTGAACACTGAAGCTTTCTTT
CASRFSVNTEAFF
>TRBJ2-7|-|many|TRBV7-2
TGTGCCAGCAGCCAATCCGGGACACCTCCGGGACCCGACTACGAGCAGTACTTC
CASSQSGTPPGPDYEQYF
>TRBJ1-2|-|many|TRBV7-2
TGTGCCAGCAGCTTGTCGCACTCAGGGGCTCTTAACTATGGCTACACCTTC
CASSLSHSGALNYGYTF
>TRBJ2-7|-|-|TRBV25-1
TGTGCCAGCAGTGAATATTATGAGGCGTCGCAGTACTTC
CASSEYYEASQYF
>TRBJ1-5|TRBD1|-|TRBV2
TGTGCCAGCAGGGGGGACAGTAGCAATCAGCCCCAGCATTTT
CASRGDSSNQPQHF
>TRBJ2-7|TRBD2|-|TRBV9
TGTGCCAGCAGCCCCGCCCAGCGGGGGGGCCTCGGCGAGCAGTACTTC
CASSPAQRGGLGEQYF
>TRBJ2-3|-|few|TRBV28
TGTGCCAGCAGTTCCGACAGGTACACAGATACGCAGTATTTT
CASSSDRYTDTQYF
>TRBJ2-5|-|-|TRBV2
TGTGCCAGCACCCTGGGGGGGGGCCAGGAGACCCAGTACTTC
CASTLGGGQETQYF
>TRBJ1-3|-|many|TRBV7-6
TGTGCCAGCAGCCGTACACACTCTGGAAACACCATATATTTT
CASSRTHSGNTIYF
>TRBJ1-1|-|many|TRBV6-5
TGTGCCAGCAGTTACTCGAGACCGCCGCTAATGAACACTGAAGCTTTCTTT
CASSYSRPPLMNTEAFF
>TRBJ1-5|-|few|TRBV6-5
TGTGCCAGCAGTTCCAACTTCGACCCGGGCTGGCAGCCCCAGCATTTT
CASSSNFDPGWQPQHF
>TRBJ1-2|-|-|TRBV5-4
TGTGCCAGTAACCCCAGAGGGGCACTAAATGGCTACACCTTC
CASNPRGALNGYTF
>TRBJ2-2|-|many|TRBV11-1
TGTGCCAGCAGCGGAGGACAAGACTACACCGGGGAGCTGTTTTTT
CASSGGQDYTGELFF
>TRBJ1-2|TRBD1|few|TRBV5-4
TGTGCCAGCAGATCGACAGGGAGAACCTATGGCTACACCTTC
CASRSTGRTYGYTF
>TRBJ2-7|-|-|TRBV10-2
TGCGCCAGCAGCGTGGACAGCTACGAGCAGTACTTC
CASSVDSYEQYF
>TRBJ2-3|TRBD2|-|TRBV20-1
TGCAGTGCCCCGGGAACCGGGACTAGCGTTCCGGGAGATACGCAGTATTTT
CSAPGTGTSVPGDTQYF
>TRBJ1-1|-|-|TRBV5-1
TGCGCCAGCAGCCCTCGGCAGGGGACTGCGAACACTGAAGCTTTCTTT
CASSPRQGTANTEAFF
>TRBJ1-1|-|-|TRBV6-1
TGTGCCAGCAGAGAGGGGAAAAACAGGAAGAACACTGAAGCTTTCTTT
CASREGKNRKNTEAFF
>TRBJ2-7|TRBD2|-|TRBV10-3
TGTGCCATCAGTGAAGCGGGGGTTAGCGAGCAGTACTTC
CAISEAGVSEQYF
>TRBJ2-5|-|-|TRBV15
TGTGCCACCAGCACGGAAGGGGGAGGAGCGGACCAAGAGACCCAGTACTTC
CATSTEGGGADQETQYF
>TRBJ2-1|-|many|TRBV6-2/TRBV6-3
TGTGCCAGCAGTTACTCGAGTGTGGGCAATGAGCAGTTCTTC
CASSYSSVGNEQFF
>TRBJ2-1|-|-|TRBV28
TGTGCCAGCAGTCTAGAATCCTTGGGGGGCTCCTCCTGGGATGAGCAGTTCTTC
CASSLESLGGSSWDEQFF
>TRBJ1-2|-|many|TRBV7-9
TGTGCCAGCAGCTTAGATTGGGGCACCTATGGCTACACCTTC
CASSLDWGTYGYTF
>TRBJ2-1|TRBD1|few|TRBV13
TGTGCCAGCAGCTCGACAGGGGGAGATCCCAAATACAATGAGCAGTTCTTC
CASSSTGGDPKYNEQFF
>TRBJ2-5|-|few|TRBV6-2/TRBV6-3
TGTGCCAGCAGTTACTCCCCGGGCCAAGAGACCCAGTACTTC
CASSYSPGQETQYF
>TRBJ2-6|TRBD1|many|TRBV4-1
TGCGCCAGCAGCGCTAGCCAGGGGGCATCTGGGGCCAACGTCCTGACTTTC
CASSASQGASGANVLTF
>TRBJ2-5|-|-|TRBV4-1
TGCGCCAGCAGCCATCCAGGGGAAGAGACCCAGTACTTC
CASSHPGEETQYF
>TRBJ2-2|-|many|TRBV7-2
TGTGCCAGCAGCCTCACACGGGGGACCCCCAGCAACACCGGGGAGCTGTTTTTT
CASSLTRGTPSNTGELFF
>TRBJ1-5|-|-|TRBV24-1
TGTGCCACCAGTGAGGGGGCGAAGCAGCCCCAGCATTTT
CATSEGAKQPQHF
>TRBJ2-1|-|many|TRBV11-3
TGTGCCAGCAGCTTCTGGGGCAATGAGCAGTTCTTC
CASSFWGNEQFF
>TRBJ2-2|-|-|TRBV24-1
TGTGCCACCAGTGCCACAACGAACACCGGGGAGCTGTTTTTT
CATSATTNTGELFF
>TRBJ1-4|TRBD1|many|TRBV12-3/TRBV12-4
TGTGCCAGCAGACCCGGGACAGGCGACGAAAAACTGTTTTTT
CASRPGTGDEKLFF
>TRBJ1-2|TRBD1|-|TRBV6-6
TGTGCCAGCAGTTACCAACCCCCCGGGACAGCAGTATTCTCCTATGGCTACACCTTC
CASSYQPPGTAVFSYGYTF
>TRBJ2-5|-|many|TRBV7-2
TGTGCCAGCAGCTCTCCGCCGGACAACAAAGAGACCCAGTACTTC
CASSSPPDNKETQYF
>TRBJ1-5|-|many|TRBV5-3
TGTGCCAGAAGCTCCGGACGGAACAATCAGCCCCAGCATTTT
CARSSGRNNQPQHF
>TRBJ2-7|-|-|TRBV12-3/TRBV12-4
TGTGCCAGCAGTTTTTGGGGTTCCTACGAGCAGTACTTC
CASSFWGSYEQYF
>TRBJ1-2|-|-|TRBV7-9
TGTGCCAGCAGCTTAGGATACAGGGATGAGGATGGCTACACCTTC
CASSLGYRDEDGYTF
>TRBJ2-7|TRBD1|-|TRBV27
TGTGCCAGCAGTTTAAGGGGACAGAACTACGAGCAGTACTTC
CASSLRGQNYEQYF
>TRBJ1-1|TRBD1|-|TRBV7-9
TGTGCCAGCAGCCAACAGGGGGGGACTGAAGCTTTCTTT
CASSQQGGTEAFF
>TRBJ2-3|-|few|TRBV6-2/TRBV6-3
TGTGCCAGCAGTAGCTCGGGGGCGGCATTAGATACGCAGTATTTT
CASSSSGAALDTQYF
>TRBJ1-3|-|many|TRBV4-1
TGCGCCAGCAGCCAAGGGTTCAACTCTGGAAACACCATATATTTT
CASSQGFNSGNTIYF
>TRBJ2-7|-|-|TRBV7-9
TGTGCCAGCAGCTCCCACCTAATTCGCCCCGAGCAGTACTTC
CASSSHLIRPEQYF
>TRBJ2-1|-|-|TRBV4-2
TGTGCCAGCAGCCAAGGTGGGCAGTACAATGAGCAGTTCTTC
CASSQGGQYNEQFF
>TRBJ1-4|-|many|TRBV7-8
TGTGCCAGCAGCTTAATCGGGGAAAAACTGTTTTTT
CASSLIGEKLFF
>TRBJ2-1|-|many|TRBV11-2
TGTGCCAGCAGCTTAGATCGTTGGAGTTCCTACAATGAGCAGTTCTTC
CASSLDRWSSYNEQFF
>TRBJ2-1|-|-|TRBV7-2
TGTGCCAGCAGCGCGCCGACTAGGAATGAGCAGTTCTTC
CASSAPTRNEQFF